This entry features one T cell receptor beta chain sequence. No antigen is known for it. Some clones are missing from TCRdb's copy, which holds only in-frame ones; the method was immunoSEQ multiplex PCR. The repertoire has about 1.1 million clones, around 77% of them found once; the top ten carry roughly 0.82%. The sample originates from a study of shared clonotypes between healthy human individuals. All of the donors resided in Nashville, Tennessee, and each was a Caucasian adult. CD4+ cells yielded CD45RA+ naive and CD45RA-negative memory subsets. Trimming took 3 bases from V and 3 from J; bases not matched to a gene: 9. This CDR3 has 15 residues. Germline V gene sequence: CDR1 GTSNPN, CDR2 SVGIG (reference sequence). The study, taken as a whole, reports: Sampling covered blood only; tissue repertoires likely differ.

The sequenced sample was memory CD4+ T cells from PBMCs. The subset denotes: CD45RA-negative fraction. The TCR originated in a man younger than 30 in good health. Some clones in this sample may be carry-over from other donors' samples. The chain uses TRBV30 and TRBJ2-7; 9 nucleotides agree with TRBD1. CDR3 residues: CAWRVIGTGFYEQYF. The CDR3 bases are TGTGCCTGGAGAGTTATCGGGACAGGGTTCTACGAGCAGTACTTC.